The rows below give T cell receptor beta chains drawn from one sample of a study of blood T cells in healthy people across ages. MiXCR, applied by TCRdb to the 5' RACE reads, yields one record per CDR3 protein. This sample has about 1.6 million distinct CDR3 sequences, with about 31% found just once. The sequencing input was blood. The origin of the receptors is a woman in her twenties or thirties in good health. CDR3s include the opening cysteine and the closing phenylalanine or tryptophan. Each record gives: D gene, V gene, J gene, clone size, CDR3 DNA, CDR3 protein. D genes are given only for firm matches. Clone size is shown for a subset of rows, as once, few, many or a class of expanded clone.

D: -; V: TRBV6-1; J: TRBJ1-1; size: few; DNA: TGTGCCAGCACGATGTCAGGGTCCAACACTGAAGCTTTCTTT; CDR3: CASTMSGSNTEAFF
D: -; V: TRBV9; J: TRBJ2-3; size: -; DNA: TGTGCCAGCAGCGTAGGGACTTTTACTAGCACAGATACGCAGTATTTT; CDR3: CASSVGTFTSTDTQYF
D: -; V: TRBV29-1; J: TRBJ1-2; size: few; DNA: TGCAGCCCAGGAAGGGGGAACTATGGCTACACCTTC; CDR3: CSPGRGNYGYTF
D: TRBD1; V: TRBV13; J: TRBJ1-2; size: -; DNA: TGTGCCAGCAGCTACCGGTCAGGGGGTGACTATGGCTACACCTTC; CDR3: CASSYRSGGDYGYTF
D: -; V: TRBV4-1; J: TRBJ2-1; size: -; DNA: TGCGCCAGCAGCCAAGACCCCACAGTGGGTGCCAATGAGCAGTTCTTC; CDR3: CASSQDPTVGANEQFF
D: -; V: TRBV20-1; J: TRBJ2-3; size: -; DNA: TGCAGTGCTAGTGACATGGATACGCAGTATTTT; CDR3: CSASDMDTQYF
D: TRBD1; V: TRBV27; J: TRBJ2-1; size: -; DNA: TGTGCCAGCAGTTCTTACGGGACAGGGGATGTGAATGAGCAGTTCTTC; CDR3: CASSSYGTGDVNEQFF
D: -; V: TRBV5-6; J: TRBJ1-2; size: -; DNA: TGTGCCAGCAGCTTGTTTCGTAGGACAGTTTTTAGCTACACCTTC; CDR3: CASSLFRRTVFSYTF
D: -; V: TRBV6-1; J: TRBJ2-7; size: -; DNA: TGTGCCAGCACCCTGTACCCCCCAGGGTCAAGCTCCTACGAGCAGTACTTC; CDR3: CASTLYPPGSSSYEQYF
D: -; V: TRBV18; J: TRBJ2-2; size: few; DNA: TGTGCCAGCTCACCTTACCAGCCGAACACCGGGGAGCTGTTTTTT; CDR3: CASSPYQPNTGELFF
D: -; V: TRBV7-9; J: TRBJ1-5; size: -; DNA: TGTGCCAGCAGCTTAGAAACACCAAATCAGCCCCAGCATTTT; CDR3: CASSLETPNQPQHF
D: -; V: TRBV6-5; J: TRBJ2-7; size: once; DNA: TGTGCCAGCAGTTACTCGGGAGGAGGGGCTAGGGCCCAGTACTTC; CDR3: CASSYSGGGARAQYF
D: TRBD1; V: TRBV4-1; J: TRBJ2-2; size: -; DNA: TGCGCCAGCAGCCAAGATGAGACAGGGGCCGGGGAGCTGTTTTTT; CDR3: CASSQDETGAGELFF
D: -; V: TRBV19; J: TRBJ2-7; size: few; DNA: TGTGCCAGTAGTATGAAACCCGCGGTGGGGGACTCCTACGAGCAGTACTTC; CDR3: CASSMKPAVGDSYEQYF
D: -; V: TRBV4-2; J: TRBJ1-5; size: few; DNA: TGTGCCAGCAGCCAAGAATACAGGGAAAGCAATCAGCCCCAGCATTTT; CDR3: CASSQEYRESNQPQHF
D: TRBD2; V: TRBV10-3; J: TRBJ2-1; size: -; DNA: TGTGCCATCAGTGACTTAGCGGGAGGGCCCAATGAGCAGTTCTTC; CDR3: CAISDLAGGPNEQFF
D: -; V: TRBV12-3/TRBV12-4; J: TRBJ2-1; size: few; DNA: TGTGCCGGCAGTTTACGAACACCAAATGAGCAGTTCTTC; CDR3: CAGSLRTPNEQFF
D: -; V: TRBV9; J: TRBJ2-3; size: -; DNA: TGTGCCAGCAGCGTAATATCAGATACGCGGTATTTT; CDR3: CASSVISDTRYF